This T cell receptor beta chain was identified during a study of cytomegalovirus exposure and HLA in healthy donors. CDR1 and CDR2 from the germline V gene are MDHEN and SYDVKM. Losses at the gene ends were 11 bases for V and 4 bases for J; bases not matched to a gene: 3. There are 12 residues in the CDR3. PCR employed 60 Vbeta and 13 Jbeta primers. The table came from immunoSEQ multiplex PCR; TCRdb's copy has only in-frame clones and leaves some out. The sample lists 200,000 to 250,000 clones, over 75% seen once, with 1% to 1.5% in the top ten. The receptor was isolated from a human donor in good health. The J gene is TRBJ2-1, the V gene TRBV28; 9 bases align to TRBD1. Material for sequencing was PBMCs. CDR3 loop: CASGQGYNEQFF. CDR3 nucleotides: TGTGCCTCGGGACAGGGATACAATGAGCAGTTCTTC.